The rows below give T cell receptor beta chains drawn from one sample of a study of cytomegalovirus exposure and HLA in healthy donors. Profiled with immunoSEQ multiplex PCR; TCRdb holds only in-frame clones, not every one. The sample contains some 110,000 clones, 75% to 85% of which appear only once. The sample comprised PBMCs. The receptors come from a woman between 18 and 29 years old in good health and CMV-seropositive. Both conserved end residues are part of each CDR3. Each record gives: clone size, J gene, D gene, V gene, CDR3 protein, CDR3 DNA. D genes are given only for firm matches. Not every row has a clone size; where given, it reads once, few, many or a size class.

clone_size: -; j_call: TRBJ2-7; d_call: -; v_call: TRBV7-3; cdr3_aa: CASSLNVAYEQYF; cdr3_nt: TGTGCCAGCAGCTTAAATGTAGCCTACGAGCAGTACTTC
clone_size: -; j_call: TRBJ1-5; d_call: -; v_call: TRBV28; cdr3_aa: CASSLKGVSGHQPQHF; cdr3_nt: TGTGCCAGCAGTTTAAAGGGGGTGAGTGGCCATCAGCCCCAGCATTTT
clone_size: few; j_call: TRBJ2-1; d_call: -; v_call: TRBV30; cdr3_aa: CAWSAYNEQFF; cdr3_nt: TGTGCCTGGAGTGCGTACAATGAGCAGTTCTTC
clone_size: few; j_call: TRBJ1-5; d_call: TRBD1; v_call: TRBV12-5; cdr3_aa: CASGGQGNQPQHF; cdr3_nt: TGTGCTAGTGGTGGACAGGGAAATCAGCCCCAGCATTTT
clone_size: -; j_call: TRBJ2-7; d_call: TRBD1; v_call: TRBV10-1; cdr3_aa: CASSATGTGRFEQYF; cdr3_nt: TGCGCCAGCAGTGCCACCGGGACAGGCCGGTTCGAGCAGTACTTC
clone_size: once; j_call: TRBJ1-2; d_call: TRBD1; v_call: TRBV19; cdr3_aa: CASSSVRDRANYGYTF; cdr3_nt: TGTGCCAGTAGTTCAGTACGGGACAGGGCTAACTATGGCTACACCTTC
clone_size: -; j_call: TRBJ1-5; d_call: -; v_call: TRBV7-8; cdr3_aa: CASSLAAGRSGQPQHF; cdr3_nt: TGTGCCAGCAGCTTAGCGGCAGGTAGGAGCGGTCAGCCCCAGCATTTT
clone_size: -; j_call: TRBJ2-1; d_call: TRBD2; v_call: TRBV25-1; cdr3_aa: CASSELGRGLGKSNEQFF; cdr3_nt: TGTGCCAGCAGTGAACTGGGGAGAGGACTAGGAAAATCGAATGAGCAGTTCTTC
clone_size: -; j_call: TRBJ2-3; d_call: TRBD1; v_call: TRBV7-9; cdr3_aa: CASSKRTGRSADTQYF; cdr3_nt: TGTGCCAGCAGCAAGAGGACAGGGAGGAGCGCAGATACGCAGTATTTT
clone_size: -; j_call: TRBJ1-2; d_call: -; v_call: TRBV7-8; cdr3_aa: CASSLRFQDISNYGYTF; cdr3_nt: TGTGCCAGCAGCCTTAGATTCCAGGATATATCTAACTATGGCTACACCTTC
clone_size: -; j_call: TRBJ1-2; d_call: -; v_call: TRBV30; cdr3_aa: CAWSPRSTYGYTF; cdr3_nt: TGTGCCTGGAGCCCCCGGAGCACCTATGGCTACACCTTC
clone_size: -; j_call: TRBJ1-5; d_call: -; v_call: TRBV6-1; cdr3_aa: CATLTGGGNQPQHF; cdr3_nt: TGTGCCACTCTGACAGGCGGAGGCAATCAGCCCCAGCATTTT
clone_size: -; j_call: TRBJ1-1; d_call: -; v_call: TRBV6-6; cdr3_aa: CASTERQMNTEAFF; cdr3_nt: TGTGCCAGCACCGAACGACAGATGAACACTGAAGCTTTCTTT
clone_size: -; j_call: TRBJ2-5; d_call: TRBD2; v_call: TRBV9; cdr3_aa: CASSVGGSGSYETQYF; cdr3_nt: TGTGCCAGCAGCGTAGGGGGTAGCGGGAGTTATGAGACCCAGTACTTC
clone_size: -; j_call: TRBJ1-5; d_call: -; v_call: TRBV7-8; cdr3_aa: CASSLVPGVVYQPQHF; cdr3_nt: TGTGCCAGCAGCTTAGTGCCAGGGGTGGTATATCAGCCCCAGCATTTT
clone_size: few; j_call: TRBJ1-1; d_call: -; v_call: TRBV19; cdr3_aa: CASTSPGGRAFF; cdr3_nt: TGTGCCAGTACCTCACCCGGAGGAAGAGCTTTCTTT
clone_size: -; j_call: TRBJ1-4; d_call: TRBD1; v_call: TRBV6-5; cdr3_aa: CASSYAGGFGGKLFF; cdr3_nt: TGTGCCAGCAGTTACGCAGGGGGCTTCGGTGGAAAACTGTTTTTT
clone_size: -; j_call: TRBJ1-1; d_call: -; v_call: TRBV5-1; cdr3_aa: CASSFNPGVTEAFF; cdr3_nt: TGCGCCAGCAGCTTCAATCCAGGGGTCACTGAAGCTTTCTTT
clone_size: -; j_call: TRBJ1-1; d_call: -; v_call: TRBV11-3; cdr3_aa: CASSVSGNTEAFF; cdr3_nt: TGTGCCAGCAGCGTTTCGGGGAACACTGAAGCTTTCTTT
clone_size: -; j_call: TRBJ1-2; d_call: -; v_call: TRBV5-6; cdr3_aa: CASSLGFGGAGYGYTF; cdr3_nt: TGTGCCAGCAGCTTGGGGTTCGGAGGGGCGGGCTATGGCTACACCTTC
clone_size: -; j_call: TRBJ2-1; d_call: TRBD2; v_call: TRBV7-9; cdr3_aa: CASSPRGTSGRRDEQFF; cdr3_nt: TGTGCCAGCAGCCCGCGCGGGACTAGCGGGAGGAGGGATGAGCAGTTCTTC
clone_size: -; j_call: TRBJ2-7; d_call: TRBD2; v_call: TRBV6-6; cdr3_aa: CASDKAPSGVPYEQYF; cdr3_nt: TGTGCCAGCGACAAGGCTCCTAGCGGGGTCCCCTACGAGCAGTACTTC
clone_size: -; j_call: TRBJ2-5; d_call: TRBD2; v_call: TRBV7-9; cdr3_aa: CASSLGPREEETQYF; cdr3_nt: TGTGCCAGCAGCTTAGGGCCCCGGGAGGAAGAGACCCAGTACTTC
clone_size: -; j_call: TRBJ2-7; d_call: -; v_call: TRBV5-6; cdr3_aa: CASSLGAQAQYF; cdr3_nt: TGTGCCAGCAGCTTGGGGGCCCAGGCTCAGTACTTC
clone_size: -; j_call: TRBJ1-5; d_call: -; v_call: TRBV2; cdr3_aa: CASSDGRNQPQHF; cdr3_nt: TGTGCCAGCAGTGATGGGCGCAATCAGCCCCAGCATTTT
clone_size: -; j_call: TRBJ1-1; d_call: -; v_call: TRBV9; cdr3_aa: CASGSGENTEAFF; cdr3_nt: TGTGCCAGCGGCTCAGGGGAGAACACTGAAGCTTTCTTT
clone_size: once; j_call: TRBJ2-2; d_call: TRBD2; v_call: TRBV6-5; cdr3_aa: CASSYDLAGTGELFF; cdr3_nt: TGTGCCAGCAGTTATGATCTAGCGGGCACCGGGGAGCTGTTTTTT
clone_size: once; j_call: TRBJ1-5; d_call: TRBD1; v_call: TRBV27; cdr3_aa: CASSIDRGMNQPQHF; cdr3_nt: TGTGCCAGCAGTATCGACAGGGGGATGAATCAGCCCCAGCATTTT
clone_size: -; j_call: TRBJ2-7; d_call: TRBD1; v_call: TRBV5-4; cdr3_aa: CASSLGGTGSYEQYF; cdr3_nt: TGTGCCAGCAGCTTGGGGGGGACAGGCTCCTACGAGCAGTACTTC
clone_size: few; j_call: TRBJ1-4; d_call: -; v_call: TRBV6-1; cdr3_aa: CASSRGAFVEKLFF; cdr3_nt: TGTGCCAGCAGCCGGGGGGCCTTTGTGGAAAAACTGTTTTTT
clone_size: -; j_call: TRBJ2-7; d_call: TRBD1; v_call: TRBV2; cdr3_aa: CASTGQGGYEQYF; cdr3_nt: TGTGCCAGCACAGGACAGGGTGGCTACGAGCAGTACTTC
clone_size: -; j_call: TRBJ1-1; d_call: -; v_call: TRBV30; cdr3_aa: CAWSVRGARTEAFF; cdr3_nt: TGTGCCTGGAGTGTTCGGGGGGCGCGCACTGAAGCTTTCTTT